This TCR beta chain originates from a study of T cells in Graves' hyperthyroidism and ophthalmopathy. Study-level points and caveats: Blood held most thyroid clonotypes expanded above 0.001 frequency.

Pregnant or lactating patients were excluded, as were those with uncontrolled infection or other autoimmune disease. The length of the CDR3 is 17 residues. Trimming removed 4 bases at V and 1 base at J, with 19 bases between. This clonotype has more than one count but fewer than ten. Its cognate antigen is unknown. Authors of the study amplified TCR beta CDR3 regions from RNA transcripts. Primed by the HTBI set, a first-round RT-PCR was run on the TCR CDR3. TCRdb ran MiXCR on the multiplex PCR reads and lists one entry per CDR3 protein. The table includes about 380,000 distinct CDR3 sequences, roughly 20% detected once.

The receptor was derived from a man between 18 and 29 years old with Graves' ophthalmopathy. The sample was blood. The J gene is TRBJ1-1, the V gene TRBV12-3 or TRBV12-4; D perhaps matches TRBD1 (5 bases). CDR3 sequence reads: CASSSNLQGEENTEAFF. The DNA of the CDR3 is TGTGCCAGCAGTTCAAACCTCCAGGGTGAAGAGAACACTGAAGCTTTCTTT.